Presented here are 14 T cell receptor beta chains from one specimen sequenced in a study of radiotherapy plus CTLA-4 blockade in lung cancer. Clones were read by immunoSEQ multiplex PCR, and TCRdb kept only the in-frame ones, dropping some. The sample includes around 38,000 clones, about 86% of them seen just once. The material sequenced was peripheral blood, taken from a patient treated with radiotherapy plus ipilimumab. The origin of the receptors is a human donor with non-small cell lung cancer whose response to radiotherapy plus ipilimumab could not be evaluated.

V is TRBV7-9 and J is TRBJ1-4; maybe TRBD1 (6 bases). The CDR3 consists of 15 residues. Per the germline V gene, CDR1 is SEHNR and CDR2 is FQNEAQ (reference sequence). V was trimmed by 7 bases and J by 6 bases, leaving 18 bases between them. The CDR3 protein is CASTPGRGEYEKLFF. The CDR3 nucleotides are TGTGCCAGCACCCCAGGGAGGGGGGAGTATGAAAAACTGTTTTTT.

The genes are TRBV9 and TRBJ1-5; no definite D call. Germline V gene sequence: CDR1 SGDLS, CDR2 YYNGEE. V lost 3 bases and J lost 7, with 8 bases in between. The CDR3 extends over 12 amino acids. The CDR3 DNA follows: TGTGCCAGCAGCGCGACAAAACAGCCCCAGCATTTT. Its protein is CASSATKQPQHF.

The chain employs TRBV6-5 and TRBJ1-1, with 9 positions matching TRBD1. Germline-derived CDR1 and CDR2 are MNHEY and SVGAGI. Trimming removed 2 bases from V and 1 base from J; junction bases left unmatched: 2. This CDR3 has 15 residues. The DNA for the CDR3 is TGTGCCAGCAGTTACCAGGGACAGGGGAACACTGAAGCTTTCTTT. Residues: CASSYQGQGNTEAFF.

The chain links TRBV7-9 to TRBJ1-4; 9 nucleotides match TRBD1. Germline trimming cut 6 bases from V and 5 bases from J; bases unmatched to any gene: 4. The CDR3 is 14 amino acids. Germline V gives CDR1 SEHNR, CDR2 FQNEAQ (reference sequence). The CDR3 spells CASSKTGGNEKLFF. DNA for the CDR3: TGTGCCAGCAGTAAGACAGGGGGAAATGAAAAACTGTTTTTT.

The J gene is TRBJ1-1, the V gene TRBV6-1; D unresolved. The CDR3 covers 13 residues. Germline V gene lookup returns CDR1 MNHNS and CDR2 SASEGT. Deletions cut 8 bases from V and 4 bases from J, with 14 bases between. CDR3: CASQAGVFTEAFF. The CDR3 nucleotides read TGTGCCAGCCAGGCAGGTGTCTTCACTGAAGCTTTCTTT.

This clone turned up a few times. This rearrangement joins TRBV5-4 to TRBJ2-3; perhaps TRBD1 as D (6 bases). CDR1 is SGHNT and CDR2 is YYREEE in the germline V gene (reference sequence). The length of the CDR3 is 15 residues. V was clipped by 1 base and J by 6 bases, with 15 bases between them. The CDR3 is CASSLRGRGPDTQYF. CDR3 sequence (DNA): TGTGCCAGCAGCTTGCGGGGCAGGGGTCCCGATACGCAGTATTTT.

The chain joins TRBV11-3 to TRBJ2-1, with 9 bases identical to TRBD1. V lost 6 bases, J lost 6 bases, and 9 bases stayed unmatched. The germline CDR1 and CDR2 sequences are SGHNT and YENEEA. CDR3 length equals 15 residues. The CDR3 region has the DNA TGTGCCAGCAGTTCCGACAGGGGGGTCGGCAATGAGCAGTTCTTC. Protein sequence: CASSSDRGVGNEQFF.

V gene TRBV2 combines with J gene TRBJ1-1; the D is unclear. Germline assignment: CDR1 SNHLY and CDR2 FYNNEI. V lost 11 bases and J 1 base, leaving 14 bases between the germline ends. The CDR3 has 13 residues. The CDR3 DNA follows: TGTGCCGCCGCGGCCGGCCAGAACACTGAAGCTTTCTTT. It is translated as CAAAAGQNTEAFF.

The chain couples TRBV6-5 to TRBJ1-3, with 8 bases that match TRBD1. The length of the CDR3 is 14 residues. Germline V gene data show CDR1 as MNHEY and CDR2 as SVGAGI. J lost 4 bases, V lost 6 bases, and 5 bases had no gene match. The CDR3 DNA follows: TGTGCCAGCAGGAGACAGGGGATGGGAAACACCATATATTTT. It encodes CASRRQGMGNTIYF.

As for this clone: Other DNA variants within this sample encode the same CDR3. The chain uses TRBV28 and TRBJ1-2; D gene uncertain. The germline V gene encodes CDR1 MDHEN and CDR2 SYDVKM. The V and J ends lost 3 bases and 2 bases respectively, with 7 bases between them. The CDR3 covers 13 residues. The CDR3 DNA reads as TGTGCCAGCAGTTTGAGAGGGAACTATGGCTACACCTTC. Protein sequence: CASSLRGNYGYTF.

The chain carries TRBV27 and TRBJ1-1; weak D call: TRBD1 (5 bases). Trimming left V 8 bases short and J 6 bases short, with 16 bases between. The CDR3 spans 13 residues. Germline lookup yields CDR1 MNHEY and CDR2 SMNVEV (reference sequence). In nucleotides, the CDR3 is TGTGCCAGCGCGGGGGGGAGGTCCCCTGAAGCTTTCTTT. This codes for CASAGGRSPEAFF.

The chain links TRBV27 to TRBJ2-3; 8 nucleotides align to TRBD1. From germline, CDR1 is MNHEY and CDR2 SMNVEV (reference sequence). This CDR3 has 14 amino acids. Losses at the gene ends were 3 bases for V and 5 bases for J; bases not matched to a gene: 4. The CDR3 region is CASSFQGAGDTQYF. The CDR3, as DNA: TGTGCCAGCAGTTTTCAGGGGGCGGGAGATACGCAGTATTTT.

In DNA, the CDR3 is TGCGCCAGCACAGGGGGACAGCTGAACAATCAGCCCCAGCATTTT. It specifies CASTGGQLNNQPQHF. The chain joins TRBV10-2 to TRBJ1-5; 7 bases are shared with TRBD1. The CDR3 extends over 15 amino acids. Germline V gives CDR1 WSHSY, CDR2 SAAADI. The ends lost 7 bases at V and 3 bases at J; junction bases unmatched: 9.

The chain is built from TRBV10-3 and TRBJ2-6; D unresolved. CDR1 and CDR2 from the germline V gene are ENHRY and SYGVKD. V dropped 3 bases and J dropped 2 bases, with 5 bases sitting between them. The CDR3 contains 14 residues. The CDR3 DNA is TGTGCCATCAGTGATCCTACTGGGGCCAACGTCCTGACTTTC. This gives the protein CAISDPTGANVLTF.